The 11 T cell receptor beta chains in this list originate from one sample, sequenced in a study of blood T cell repertoires in COVID-19. Repertoires were generated with immunoSEQ multiplex PCR, while TCRdb's copy carries only in-frame clones and drops some. Of hundreds of thousands of clones listed, 80% to 90% were seen once; the top ten hold about 4.8%. The specimen sequenced was PBMCs or T cells enriched from blood (not recorded which). The receptors derive from a woman between 50 and 59 years old who had been exposed to COVID-19.

The V and J genes are TRBV30 and TRBJ2-2; TRBD1 aligns across 7 bases. Germline V gene lookup returns CDR1 GTSNPN and CDR2 SVGIG (reference sequence). The CDR3 contains 16 residues. V trimming: 3 bases; J trimming: 1 base; junction bases outside the gene matches: 8. The DNA of the CDR3 is TGTGCCTGGAGCCCTCCGGGACAGAAGAACACCGGGGAGCTGTTTTTT. Its translation: CAWSPPGQKNTGELFF.

Regarding this clone: The sample holds other DNA sequences that translate to the same CDR3. The rearrangement joins TRBV3-1 (or the pseudogene TRBV3-2) to TRBJ1-1, with no clear D. The CDR3 totals 14 residues. CDR1 is LGHDT, CDR2 YNNKEL, per germline (reference sequence). The V gene lost 0 bases and the J gene lost 2 bases, with 7 bases spanning the gap. CDR3 residues: CASSQDPVNTEAFF. For the CDR3, the DNA is TGTGCCAGCAGCCAAGATCCCGTTAACACTGAAGCTTTCTTT.

This CDR3 reads CASSPPQTSGAQETQYF. In nucleotides, the CDR3 is TGTGCCAGCTCACCACCTCAGACTAGCGGGGCACAAGAGACCCAGTACTTC. V usage is TRBV18 and J usage is TRBJ2-5; 11 bases match TRBD2. Germline trimming cut 0 bases from V and 2 bases from J; bases unmatched to any gene: 5. The CDR3 covers 17 residues. CDR1 and CDR2 from the germline V gene are KGHSH and LQKENI. Full variable domain (outside the CDR3, taken from reference TRBV18 and TRBJ2-5): NAGVMQNPRHLVRRRGQEARLRCSPMKGHSHVYWYRQLPEEGLKFMVYLQKENIIDESGMPKERFSAEFPKEGPSILRIQQVVRGDSAAYFCASSPPQTSGAQETQYFGPGTRLLVL.

The chain links TRBV7-2 to TRBJ2-7, with 9 positions matching TRBD2. The junction had 6 bases not matched to a gene; V was cut back by 0 bases and J by 0 bases. CDR1 is SGHTA and CDR2 is FQGNSA in the germline V gene. This CDR3 spans 17 amino acids. The CDR3: CASSLAAGGPPSYEQYF. Written as DNA, the CDR3 is TGTGCCAGCAGCTTAGCAGCGGGGGGACCGCCCTCCTACGAGCAGTACTTC.

This clone was observed once. CDR3 in DNA: TGTGCCAGCAGCGTCGGGGGTGAGCAGTTCTTC. This gives the protein CASSVGGEQFF. This chain links TRBV3-1 (or the pseudogene TRBV3-2) with TRBJ2-1, with D possibly matching TRBD2 (6 bases). The CDR3 is made up of 11 amino acids. Germline CDR1 is LGHDT and CDR2 is YNNKEL (reference sequence). The ends were cut back, 5 bases at V and 9 bases at J, with 8 bases in the middle.

This chain links TRBV12-3 or TRBV12-4 with TRBJ1-6; no clear D gene. The V gene lost 8 bases and the J gene lost 9 bases, with 11 bases spanning the gap. This CDR3 contains 12 residues. In nucleotides, the CDR3 is TGTGCCAGCTCCCTATCCCTTTCACCCCTCCACTTT. It yields the protein CASSLSLSPLHF.

V and J are TRBV12-3 or TRBV12-4 and TRBJ1-1, with TRBD1 matching over 7 bases. This CDR3 has 13 residues. Trimming cost V 5 bases and J 5 bases; bases outside gene matches: 5. The CDR3 region is CASSTTGQTEAFF. The DNA of the CDR3 is TGTGCCAGCAGTACGACAGGGCAGACTGAAGCTTTCTTT.

The rearrangement joins TRBV28 to TRBJ1-5, with a tentative D call TRBD1 (6 bases). Germline V gives CDR1 MDHEN, CDR2 SYDVKM. The V end lost 7 bases, the J end lost 3 bases, and 10 bases lay between the germline ends. CDR3 size: 13 residues. The chain's CDR3 is CASILGANQPQHF. The DNA of the CDR3 is TGTGCCAGCATTCTGGGGGCCAATCAGCCCCAGCATTTT.

This clone was detected only a few times. The chain has TRBV11-1 and TRBJ1-1; D is undetermined. The germline V gene has CDR1 SGHAT and CDR2 FQDESV (reference sequence). V was clipped by 1 base and J by 7 bases, with 4 bases between them. The CDR3 runs 11 residues. The CDR3 is CASSLDYEAFF. CDR3 sequence (DNA): TGTGCCAGCAGCTTAGACTATGAAGCTTTCTTT. The variable domain in full, completed from reference TRBV11-1 and TRBJ1-1, reads EAEVAQSPRYKITEKSQAVAFWCDPISGHATLYWYRQILGQGPELLVQFQDESVVDDSQLPKDRFSAERLKGVDSTLKIQPAELGDSAMYLCASSLDYEAFFGQGTRLTVV.

The chain links TRBV23-1 to TRBJ2-7; possibly TRBD1 for D (6 bases). TRBV23-1 is an ORF, and what it does is uncertain. Between the trimmed V and J ends, which lost 8 bases and 3 bases, there was a span of 14 bases. The CDR3 length is 13 residues. DNA of the CDR3: TGCGCCAGCCCCGACAGGATGAGCTACGAGCAGTACTTC. It is translated as CASPDRMSYEQYF.

This chain connects TRBV19 to TRBJ1-6; D perhaps matches TRBD1 (6 bases). Looked up from germline, CDR1 is LNHDA and CDR2 is SQIVND (reference sequence). Trimming took 4 bases from V and 13 from J, leaving 29 bases between them. This CDR3 spans 18 amino acids. CDR3 in amino acids: CASSTSRWTASPFGPLHF. The CDR3, as DNA: TGTGCCAGTAGTACTTCCCGCTGGACAGCTTCCCCATTTGGTCCCCTCCACTTT.